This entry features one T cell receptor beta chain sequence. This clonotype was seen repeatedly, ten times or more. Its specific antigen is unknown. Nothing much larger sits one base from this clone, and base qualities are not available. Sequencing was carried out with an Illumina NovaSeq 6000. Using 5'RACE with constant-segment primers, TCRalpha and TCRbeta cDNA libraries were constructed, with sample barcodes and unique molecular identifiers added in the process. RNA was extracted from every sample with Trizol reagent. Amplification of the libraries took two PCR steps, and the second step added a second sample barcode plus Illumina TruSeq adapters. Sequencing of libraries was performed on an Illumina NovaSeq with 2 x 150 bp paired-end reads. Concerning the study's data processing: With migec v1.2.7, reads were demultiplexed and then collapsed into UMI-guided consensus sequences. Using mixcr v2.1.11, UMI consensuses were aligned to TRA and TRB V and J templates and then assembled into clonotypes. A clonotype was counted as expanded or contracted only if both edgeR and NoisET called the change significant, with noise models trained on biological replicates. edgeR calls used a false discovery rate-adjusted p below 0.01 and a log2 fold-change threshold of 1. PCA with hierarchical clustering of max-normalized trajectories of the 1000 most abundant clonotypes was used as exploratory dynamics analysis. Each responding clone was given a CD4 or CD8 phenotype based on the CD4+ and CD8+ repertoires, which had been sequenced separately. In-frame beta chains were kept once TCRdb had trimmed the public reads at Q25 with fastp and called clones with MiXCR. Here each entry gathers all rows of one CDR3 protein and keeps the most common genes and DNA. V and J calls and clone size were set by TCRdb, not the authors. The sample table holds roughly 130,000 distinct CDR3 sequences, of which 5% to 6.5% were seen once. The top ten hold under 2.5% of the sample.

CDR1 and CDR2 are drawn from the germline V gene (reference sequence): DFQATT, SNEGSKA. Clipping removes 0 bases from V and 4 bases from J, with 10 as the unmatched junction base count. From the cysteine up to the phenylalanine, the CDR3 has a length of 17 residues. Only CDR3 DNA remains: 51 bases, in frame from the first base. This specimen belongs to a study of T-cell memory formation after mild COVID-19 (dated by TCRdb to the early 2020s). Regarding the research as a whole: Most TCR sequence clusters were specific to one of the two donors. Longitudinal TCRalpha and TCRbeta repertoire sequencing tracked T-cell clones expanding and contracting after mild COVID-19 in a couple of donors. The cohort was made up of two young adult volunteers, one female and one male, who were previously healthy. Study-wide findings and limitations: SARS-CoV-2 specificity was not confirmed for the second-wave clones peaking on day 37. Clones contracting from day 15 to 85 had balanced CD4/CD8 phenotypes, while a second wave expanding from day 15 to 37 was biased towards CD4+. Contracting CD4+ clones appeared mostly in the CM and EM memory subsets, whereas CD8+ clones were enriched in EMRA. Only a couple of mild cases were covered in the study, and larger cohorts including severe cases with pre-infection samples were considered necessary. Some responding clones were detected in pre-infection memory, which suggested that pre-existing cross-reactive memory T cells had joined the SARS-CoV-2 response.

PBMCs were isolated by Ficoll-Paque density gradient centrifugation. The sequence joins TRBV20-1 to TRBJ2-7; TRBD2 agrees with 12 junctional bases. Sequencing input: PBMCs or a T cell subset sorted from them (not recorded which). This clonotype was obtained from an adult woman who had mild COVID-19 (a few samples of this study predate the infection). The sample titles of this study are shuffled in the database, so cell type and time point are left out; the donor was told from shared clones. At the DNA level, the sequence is TGCAGTGCTAGAGATCGGAGGACTAGCGGGAAGCGATACGAGCAGTACTTC. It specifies CSARDRRTSGKRYEQYF.